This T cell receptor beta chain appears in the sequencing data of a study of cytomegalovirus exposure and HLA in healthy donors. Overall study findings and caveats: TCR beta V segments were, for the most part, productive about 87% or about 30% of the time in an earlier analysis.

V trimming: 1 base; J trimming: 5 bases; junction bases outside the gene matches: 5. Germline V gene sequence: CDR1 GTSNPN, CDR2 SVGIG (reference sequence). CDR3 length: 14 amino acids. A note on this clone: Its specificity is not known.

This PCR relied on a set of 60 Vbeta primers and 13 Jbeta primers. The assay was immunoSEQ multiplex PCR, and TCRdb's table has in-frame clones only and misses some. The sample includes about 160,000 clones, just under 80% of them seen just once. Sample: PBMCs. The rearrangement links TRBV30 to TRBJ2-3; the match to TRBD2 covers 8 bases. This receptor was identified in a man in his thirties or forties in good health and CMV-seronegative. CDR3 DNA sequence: TGTGCCTGGAGTGATAGCGGGGAAGTAGATACGCAGTATTTT. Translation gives CAWSDSGEVDTQYF.